The present T cell receptor beta chain was sequenced within a study of T-cell reconstitution after alpha-beta-depleted transplantation in children. For TCRbeta, the library was prepared with unique molecular identifiers. TCRdb independently ran MiXCR on the PCR reads; one entry per CDR3 protein. The sample shows fewer than 350,000 distinct CDR3 sequences, around 10% of them seen only once. Trimming took 6 bases from V and 5 from J; bases not matched to a gene: 5. Germline-derived CDR1 and CDR2 are MNHNY and SVGAGI (reference sequence). CDR3 length: 13 amino acids. This clonotype was seen at least ten times.

The chain carries TRBV6-6 and TRBJ2-7; 9 bases align to TRBD1. The starting material was PBMCs, obtained before TCRalphabeta/CD19-depleted stem cell transplant. This TCR was sampled from a boy under two years old with acute myeloid leukemia, due to receive a stem cell transplant. For the CDR3, the DNA is TGTGCCAGCAGCGGACAGGGGAGCAACGAGCAGTACTTC. It specifies CASSGQGSNEQYF.